These T cell receptor beta chains were read from a single sample in a study of shared clonotypes between healthy human individuals. Produced via immunoSEQ multiplex PCR; TCRdb's table is partial and in-frame only. The data show about 2,200,000 clones, about 92% seen once. Source material: naive CD8+ T cells from PBMCs. Receptors were obtained from a man younger than 35 in good health. Some clones in this sample may be carry-over from other donors' samples. CDR3s include the opening cysteine and the closing phenylalanine or tryptophan. A D gene is named only where the DNA matches it firmly. The listing skips clone size in some rows; elsewhere it reads once, few, many or a size class.

J: TRBJ2-1
D: TRBD2
V: TRBV6-5
size: .
DNA: TGTGCCAGCTCCCGGGGGGGCGTTGATGAGCAGTTCTTC
CDR3: CASSRGGVDEQFF

J: TRBJ1-2
D: .
V: TRBV28
size: .
DNA: TGTGCCAGCACGGGAGGTGGTGGCTACACCTTC
CDR3: CASTGGGGYTF

J: TRBJ1-1
D: TRBD1
V: TRBV28
size: .
DNA: TGTGCCAGCAGTTTGACAGGGACGAACACTGAAGCTTTCTTT
CDR3: CASSLTGTNTEAFF

J: TRBJ2-5
D: TRBD2
V: TRBV14
size: .
DNA: TGTGCCAGCAGCCGGGAGGGACCACGAGAGACCCAGTACTTC
CDR3: CASSREGPRETQYF

J: TRBJ2-6
D: TRBD1
V: TRBV9
size: .
DNA: TGTGCCAGCATGGACAGGGTCACCTCTGGGGCCAACGTCCTGACTTTC
CDR3: CASMDRVTSGANVLTF

J: TRBJ2-7
D: .
V: TRBV27
size: .
DNA: TGTGCCAGCAGTTTATACCCCACCTACGAGCAGTACTTC
CDR3: CASSLYPTYEQYF

J: TRBJ1-4
D: .
V: TRBV27
size: .
DNA: TGTGCCAGCAGCTCCATCGGGTATAATGAAAAACTGTTTTTT
CDR3: CASSSIGYNEKLFF

J: TRBJ1-4
D: TRBD1
V: TRBV5-6
size: once
DNA: TGTGCCAGCAGCTACCGACAGGGGAATGAAAAACTGTTTTTT
CDR3: CASSYRQGNEKLFF

J: TRBJ1-1
D: .
V: TRBV13
size: .
DNA: TGTGCCAGCAGCTTTGAGGGGATGAACACTGAAGCTTTCTTT
CDR3: CASSFEGMNTEAFF

J: TRBJ2-5
D: TRBD2
V: TRBV2
size: .
DNA: TGTGCCAGCAGTGAGGGGCGGGAGGGCCGTAAGACCCAGTACTTC
CDR3: CASSEGREGRKTQYF

J: TRBJ2-1
D: .
V: TRBV7-3
size: once
DNA: TGTGCCAGCAGCTTTGACAGGAACTACAATGAGCAGTTCTTC
CDR3: CASSFDRNYNEQFF

J: TRBJ2-7
D: .
V: TRBV30
size: .
DNA: TGTGCCTGGACCGTCGGGCAAAACGAGCAGTACTTC
CDR3: CAWTVGQNEQYF

J: TRBJ2-3
D: TRBD1
V: TRBV30
size: .
DNA: TGTGCCTGGAGGACAGGGGGGCTGGATACGCAGTATTTT
CDR3: CAWRTGGLDTQYF

J: TRBJ2-1
D: TRBD1
V: TRBV28
size: .
DNA: TGTGCCAGCAGGCTCGAGGACAGGGGTTCTGTTGCTGAGCAGTTCTTC
CDR3: CASRLEDRGSVAEQFF

J: TRBJ1-5
D: .
V: TRBV9
size: .
DNA: TGTGCCAGCAGCGTAGATGGGTTGTATCAGCCCCAGCATTTT
CDR3: CASSVDGLYQPQHF

J: TRBJ2-5
D: TRBD2
V: TRBV5-6
size: .
DNA: TGTGCCAGCAGCTTGGTTCGAGCGGGAGGTCAAGAGACCCAGTACTTC
CDR3: CASSLVRAGGQETQYF

J: TRBJ1-1
D: .
V: TRBV10-3
size: once
DNA: TGTGCCATCAGTGAGTACGCTCACAAGGTTGCGAACACTGAAGCTTTCTTT
CDR3: CAISEYAHKVANTEAFF

J: TRBJ2-1
D: TRBD2
V: TRBV7-9
size: .
DNA: TGTGCCAGCAGCCCCAAACTAGCGGCCTACAATGAGCAGTTCTTC
CDR3: CASSPKLAAYNEQFF

J: TRBJ2-5
D: .
V: TRBV2
size: once
DNA: TGTGCCAGCAGGATAGGAACAGCGAACCAAGAGACCCAGTACTTC
CDR3: CASRIGTANQETQYF

J: TRBJ2-1
D: TRBD2
V: TRBV4-3
size: .
DNA: TGCGCCAGCAGCCAAGAGGGACTAGCGGGAGCAAATGAGCAGTTCTTC
CDR3: CASSQEGLAGANEQFF

J: TRBJ2-7
D: .
V: TRBV28
size: .
DNA: TGTGCCAGCAGTCAGACTAGTAGGGTCTACGAGCAGTACTTC
CDR3: CASSQTSRVYEQYF

J: TRBJ2-7
D: .
V: TRBV9
size: .
DNA: TGTGCCAGCAGCGTAGGGGACGGAGCCTACGAGCAGTACTTC
CDR3: CASSVGDGAYEQYF

J: TRBJ2-7
D: TRBD2
V: TRBV5-3
size: .
DNA: TGTGCCAGAAGCCCAGTGCGGACTAGCTACGAGCAGTACTTC
CDR3: CARSPVRTSYEQYF

J: TRBJ2-3
D: TRBD2
V: TRBV7-9
size: .
DNA: TGTGCCAGCAGTTGGGCAGGACTAGCGGGAGCCACAGATACGCAGTATTTT
CDR3: CASSWAGLAGATDTQYF

J: TRBJ1-5
D: TRBD1
V: TRBV27
size: .
DNA: TGTGCCAGCAGTCCGTTACAGGGGATTAGCAATCAGCCCCAGCATTTT
CDR3: CASSPLQGISNQPQHF

J: TRBJ2-7
D: .
V: TRBV5-4
size: .
DNA: TGTGCCAGCAGCTGGACGGGGGCCGAGCAGTACTTC
CDR3: CASSWTGAEQYF

J: TRBJ1-1
D: .
V: TRBV30
size: .
DNA: TGTGCCTGGAGCAGTGCGGAAGGGGGGGATGAAGCTTTCTTT
CDR3: CAWSSAEGGDEAFF

J: TRBJ1-4
D: .
V: TRBV27
size: once
DNA: TGTGCCAGCAGTTACCGTCCCGGGCCCCGAGAAAAACTGTTTTTT
CDR3: CASSYRPGPREKLFF

J: TRBJ2-1
D: .
V: TRBV7-3
size: .
DNA: TGTGCCAGCAGCTTAACGGGGCCAAGTCGTAGCGATGAGCAGTTCTTC
CDR3: CASSLTGPSRSDEQFF

J: TRBJ2-7
D: .
V: TRBV7-9
size: .
DNA: TGTGCCAGCAGCTTAGAGGGCGGCTCCTACGAGCAGTACTTC
CDR3: CASSLEGGSYEQYF

J: TRBJ2-5
D: TRBD2
V: TRBV9
size: .
DNA: TGTGCCAGCAGCCCGGGCCTAGGACTAGCGGGAGTAGGACGAGAGACCCAGTACTTC
CDR3: CASSPGLGLAGVGRETQYF